This T cell receptor beta chain was captured in a study of shared T cell receptors in the human thymus. The CDR3 runs to 15 residues. Germline lookup yields CDR1 SGHNT and CDR2 YYREEE (reference sequence). After removal of 4 bases from V and 7 bases from J, the junction contained 9 bases not matched to a gene. Sequencing used immunoSEQ multiplex PCR; TCRdb keeps in-frame clones, though not all of them. In the table there are about 380,000 clones, about 95% of which are singletons. Sequences were obtained from thymocytes. This chain uses TRBV5-4 with TRBJ2-2; 8 bases line up with TRBD2. The clonotype originates from a human donor. Here the CDR3 DNA reads TGTGCCAGCAGCCAACCGGGACTAGACGGCGGGGAGCTGTTTTTT. It is translated as CASSQPGLDGGELFF.